Each of the 30 T cell receptor beta chains below was sequenced from the same sample in a study of blood T cell repertoires in COVID-19 (dated by TCRdb to between 2020 and 2021). Library preparation used the immunoSEQ multiplex PCR assay. Entries here come from immuneACCESS through TCRdb and include only in-frame sequences with V and J called. Some clones fail to appear in such tables; in the studies checked, an unresolved V gene covers under half of the shortfall, and the cause of the remainder is unknown. The sample profile shows more than 35,000 clones; around 91% of them were found once. Around 8.1% of the sample is in the top ten clones. What was sequenced was peripheral blood. These receptor sequences come from a man aged 25 to 40 with active or convalescent COVID-19.

The chain couples TRBV6-2 or TRBV6-3 to TRBJ1-5; 8 positions agree with TRBD1. The CDR3 sequence is 14 residues long. J gave up 5 bases and V 6 bases, and 6 bases lay outside the gene matches. The germline CDR1 and CDR2 sequences are MNHEY and SVGEGT. The CDR3 bases are TGTGCCAGCAGCCTCCGGGACAGGTATCAGCCCCAGCATTTT. Encoded protein: CASSLRDRYQPQHF.

This chain uses TRBV6-5 with TRBJ1-1; D is ambiguous. Trimming removed 7 bases from V and 1 base from J, with 13 bases in between. This CDR3 is built from 14 residues. Germline values: CDR1 MNHEY, CDR2 SVGAGI. The CDR3 DNA sequence: TGTGCCAGCATTCAGACGACTACGAACACTGAAGCTTTCTTT. Translating gives CASIQTTTNTEAFF.

The V gene is TRBV5-1, the J gene TRBJ1-1; unclear D gene. The CDR3 has 17 residues. V was trimmed by 4 bases and J by 1 base, leaving 20 bases between them. The germline V gene encodes CDR1 SGHRS and CDR2 YFSETQ. This chain's CDR3 is CASSLPPDSKTNTEAFF. CDR3 DNA: TGCGCCAGCAGCCTACCGCCGGACTCGAAAACGAACACTGAAGCTTTCTTT.

The chain employs TRBV2 and TRBJ2-7; D ambiguous. CDR1 and CDR2 from the germline V gene are SNHLY and FYNNEI. This CDR3 is 12 amino acids long. V was shortened by 1 base and J by 3 bases, with 4 bases between the two germline ends. The CDR3 loop reads CASSEVGYEQYV. The CDR3 DNA is TGTGCCAGCAGTGAAGTCGGCTACGAGCAGTACGTC.

The V and J genes are TRBV19 and TRBJ2-3, with D possibly matching TRBD1 (5 bases). V was trimmed by 7 bases and J by 0 bases, leaving 8 bases between them. Looked up from germline, CDR1 is LNHDA and CDR2 is SQIVND (reference sequence). This CDR3 spans 13 amino acids. The CDR3 loop is CASKTGSTDTQYF. For the CDR3, the DNA is TGTGCCAGTAAAACAGGAAGCACAGATACGCAGTATTTT.

The chain employs TRBV18 and TRBJ2-5, with D hard to call. The germline CDR1 and CDR2 sequences are KGHSH and LQKENI. CDR3 length equals 12 residues. V was pared by 3 bases and J by 2 bases, with 4 bases between. CDR3 coding DNA: TGTGCCAGCTCACCCTCGCAAGAGACCCAGTACTTC. This gives the protein CASSPSQETQYF.

This chain links TRBV18 with TRBJ2-3; 8 bases align to TRBD2. CDR1 and CDR2 from the germline V gene are KGHSH and LQKENI. This CDR3 is built from 18 residues. Trimming took 6 bases from V and 0 from J; bases not matched to a gene: 14. The CDR3 region is CASSRSAGGTYSTDTQYF. The CDR3 coding sequence is TGTGCCAGCTCCCGTTCCGCGGGGGGAACTTATAGCACAGATACGCAGTATTTT.

The chain carries TRBV6-2 or TRBV6-3 and TRBJ2-3, with TRBD1 identical over 8 bases. This CDR3 has 14 residues. The ends lost 6 bases at V and 1 base at J; junction bases unmatched: 3. CDR1 and CDR2 from the germline V gene are MNHEY and SVGEGT. Written as DNA, the CDR3 is TGTGCCAGCAGCAGGGACAGGCGCACAGATACGCAGTATTTT. Its protein is CASSRDRRTDTQYF.

The genes are TRBV5-1 and TRBJ2-5, with a possible D match to TRBD2 (6 bases). The CDR3 length is 14 residues. Germline CDR1 and CDR2: SGHRS and YFSETQ. The germline V and J ends were trimmed by 2 bases and 3 bases, with 11 bases remaining between them. CDR3 region: CASSLRVAEETQYF. CDR3 DNA: TGCGCCAGCAGCTTAAGGGTAGCGGAAGAGACCCAGTACTTC.

The chain employs TRBV5-6 and TRBJ2-5; TRBD2 is a possible D gene (5 bases). The ends were cut back, 4 bases at V and 2 bases at J, with 9 bases in the middle. The V gene's germline CDR1 is SGHDT and CDR2 YYEEEE. The CDR3 runs to 13 residues. The CDR3 loop is CASSLDLQETQYF. As DNA, the CDR3 is TGTGCCAGCAGCCTGGACTTACAAGAGACCCAGTACTTC.

J is TRBJ2-1 and V is TRBV24-1; D is possibly TRBD2 (6 bases). The CDR3 runs to 16 residues. V lost 2 bases and J lost 5, with 15 bases in between. CDR1 is KGHDR and CDR2 is SFDVKD in the germline V gene. CDR3 in amino acids: CATSDYGTGTNNEQFF. The CDR3 nucleotides are TGTGCCACCAGTGATTATGGGACTGGGACCAACAATGAGCAGTTCTTC.

This rearrangement joins TRBV2 to TRBJ1-2; TRBD1 is a possible D gene (5 bases). The germline CDR1 and CDR2 sequences are SNHLY and FYNNEI. The CDR3 covers 15 residues. V was trimmed by 0 bases and J by 4 bases, leaving 12 bases between them. This CDR3 is CASSEAQGFGYGYTF. CDR3 in DNA: TGTGCCAGCAGTGAAGCTCAGGGTTTTGGCTATGGCTACACCTTC. Supplemented by reference TRBV2 and TRBJ1-2, the full variable domain reads EPEVTQTPSHQVTQMGQEVILRCVPISNHLYFYWYRQILGQKVEFLVSFYNNEISEKSEIFDDQFSVERPDGSNFTLKIRSTKLEDSAMYFCASSEAQGFGYGYTFGSGTRLTVV.

The V gene is TRBV5-1, the J gene TRBJ1-1; a possible D gene is TRBD1 (5 bases). Trimming removed 6 bases from V and 5 bases from J, with 20 bases in between. In germline, CDR1 is SGHRS, CDR2 YFSETQ. The CDR3 has 15 residues. This chain's CDR3 is CASTPGGGVGTEAFF. CDR3 DNA sequence: TGCGCCAGCACACCTGGGGGAGGGGTGGGTACTGAAGCTTTCTTT.

This clone came up a few times. The V call is TRBV4-3, the J call TRBJ2-2, with D maybe TRBD2 (6 bases). The V and J ends lost 0 bases and 5 bases respectively, with 13 bases between them. Germline V lookup: CDR1 LGHNA, CDR2 YSLEER. CDR3 length equals 16 residues. CDR3 loop: CASSQDPLARTGELFF. The CDR3 DNA is TGCGCCAGCAGCCAAGATCCACTAGCCCGTACCGGGGAGCTGTTTTTT.

The chain links TRBV18 to TRBJ2-1; 13 positions match TRBD2. The CDR3 has 17 amino acids. From germline, CDR1 is KGHSH and CDR2 LQKENI. Trimming took 4 bases from V and 5 from J; bases not matched to a gene: 8. CDR3 amino acids: CASSRGTSGIRDNEQFF. CDR3 nucleotide sequence: TGTGCCAGCTCACGTGGGACTAGCGGGATTCGGGACAATGAGCAGTTCTTC.

This chain uses TRBV7-2 with TRBJ2-3; TRBD2 might be the D (6 bases). This CDR3 is built from 13 residues. Germline V gene data show CDR1 as SGHTA and CDR2 as FQGNSA. V was clipped by 4 bases and J by 4 bases, with 9 bases between them. The CDR3 DNA reads TGTGCCAGCAGCTGGAAGCGGGCAGATACGCAGTATTTT. Translated: CASSWKRADTQYF.

The chain recombines TRBV5-1 with TRBJ2-5, with D perhaps TRBD2 (6 bases). Trimming removed 5 bases at V and 5 bases at J, with 19 bases between. CDR3 length: 15 residues. Germline CDR1 SGHRS, CDR2 YFSETQ. This chain's CDR3 is CASRVGSSSQETQYF. The CDR3 DNA sequence: TGCGCCAGCAGGGTCGGGAGTTCGAGCCAGGAGACCCAGTACTTC.

The V call is TRBV27, the J call TRBJ2-1; 8 bases map to TRBD2. Trimming removed 7 bases from V and 5 bases from J; junction bases left unmatched: 10. The CDR3 sequence is 15 residues long. In germline, CDR1 is MNHEY, CDR2 SMNVEV (reference sequence). The CDR3 loop reads CASTYQRGSNNEQFF. In nucleotides, the CDR3 is TGTGCCAGCACCTATCAGCGGGGGAGCAACAATGAGCAGTTCTTC.

This clone was observed a single time. CDR3 bases: TGTGCCAGCAGCCTGTACTCGAATCACAGGGCTGGGGCCAACGTCCTGACTTTC. Encoded protein: CASSLYSNHRAGANVLTF. The chain carries TRBV27 and TRBJ2-6; a possible D gene is TRBD1 (6 bases). The CDR3 totals 18 residues. Germline V gene lookup returns CDR1 MNHEY and CDR2 SMNVEV (reference sequence). Trimming pared 6 bases from V and 2 bases from J, leaving 20 bases between.

This rearrangement joins TRBV19 to TRBJ1-2, with 12 bases aligning to TRBD1. Germline CDR1 and CDR2: LNHDA and SQIVND (reference sequence). V dropped 10 bases and J dropped 4; count of bases not matched to a gene: 4. This CDR3 is 13 amino acids long. The CDR3 DNA follows: TGTGCCACCGGGACAGGGGGCGTCTATGGCTACACCTTC. Residues: CATGTGGVYGYTF.

The rearrangement joins TRBV5-6 to TRBJ2-1; 13 bases agree with TRBD2. V shed 1 base, J shed 7 bases, and the junction held 5 bases outside the gene matches. The CDR3 sequence is 16 residues long. Germline CDR1 reads SGHDT; CDR2 reads YYEEEE. The CDR3 sequence is CASSLWTSGSFNEQFF. CDR3 DNA: TGTGCCAGCAGCTTGTGGACTAGCGGGAGTTTTAATGAGCAGTTCTTC.

This CDR3 reads CASSFPGKIGELFF. Here the CDR3 DNA reads TGTGCCAGCAGCTTCCCGGGAAAGATCGGGGAGCTGTTTTTT. The rearrangement links TRBV11-2 to TRBJ2-2, with a tentative D call TRBD2 (5 bases). Germline-derived CDR1 and CDR2 are SGHAT and FQNNGV. The germline V and J ends were trimmed by 3 bases and 7 bases, with 12 bases remaining between them. This CDR3 is built from 14 residues.

CDR3 residues: CASKVGPVNTEAFF. The CDR3 DNA follows: TGTGCCAGCAAGGTGGGCCCCGTTAACACTGAAGCTTTCTTT. This chain links TRBV27 with TRBJ1-1; D uncertain. Germline V lookup: CDR1 MNHEY, CDR2 SMNVEV (reference sequence). Trimming took 7 bases from V and 2 from J, leaving 14 bases between them. The CDR3 is 14 residues long.

This clone is a singleton in its sample. The chain couples TRBV5-4 to TRBJ2-3, with TRBD2 as a possible D gene (7 bases). This CDR3 contains 15 residues. V lost 4 bases and J lost 3, with 15 bases in between. CDR1 is SGHNT and CDR2 is YYREEE in the germline V gene (reference sequence). In DNA, the CDR3 is TGTGCCAGCAGCCTGGGGGGGCCCAAGACAGATACGCAGTATTTT. It codes for CASSLGGPKTDTQYF.

This clone was seen only a few times. The V call is TRBV6-5, the J call TRBJ1-2, with 11 bases matching TRBD1. The CDR3 loop spans 15 amino acids. Germline-derived CDR1 and CDR2 are MNHEY and SVGAGI. The ends lost 5 bases at V and 2 bases at J; junction bases unmatched: 4. The CDR3 DNA reads as TGTGCCAGCAGTAATGGACAGGGGGCCAACTATGGCTACACCTTC. It codes for CASSNGQGANYGYTF.

The chain uses TRBV4-1 and TRBJ1-4; possibly TRBD1 for D (5 bases). From germline, CDR1 is MGHRA and CDR2 YSYEKL. Trimming shortened V by 1 base and J by 4 bases, and 10 bases separated the two germline ends. The CDR3 covers 15 residues. CDR3 in amino acids: CASSQVGRNNEKLFF. As DNA, the CDR3 is TGCGCCAGCAGCCAAGTGGGGCGGAATAATGAAAAACTGTTTTTT.

The V and J genes are TRBV19 and TRBJ2-5; D gene unclear. Trimming cost V 7 bases and J 5 bases, with 17 bases left between them. Germline values: CDR1 LNHDA, CDR2 SQIVND (reference sequence). The CDR3 extends over 14 amino acids. As DNA, the CDR3 is TGTGCCAGTATTTTTGTCTCCCCCGCGGAGACCCAGTACTTC. Amino acids: CASIFVSPAETQYF.

The genes are TRBV5-5 and TRBJ1-1; a possible D gene is TRBD1 (6 bases). V was trimmed by 4 bases and J by 7 bases, leaving 17 bases between them. Germline CDR1 SGHKS, CDR2 YYEKEE (reference sequence). The CDR3 contains 14 residues. The CDR3 DNA is TGTGCCAGCAGCGCCCGGACAGACTCTATTGAAGCTTTCTTT. It specifies CASSARTDSIEAFF.

CDR3 nucleotides: TGTGCCAGCAGTCCTCAGGTCTATGGCTACACCTTC. It translates to CASSPQVYGYTF. This chain uses TRBV12-3 or TRBV12-4 with TRBJ1-2; D ambiguous. V shed 5 bases and J shed 4 bases, with 8 bases lying between them. The CDR3 has 12 amino acids.

The chain has TRBV12-5 and TRBJ1-1, with a weak D call TRBD1 (6 bases). The CDR3 totals 13 residues. Germline loops: CDR1 LGHNT, CDR2 FRNRAP. V was shortened by 6 bases and J by 7 bases, with 15 bases between the two germline ends. CDR3 coding DNA: TGTGCTAGTGGCCCTATGACAGGACTTGAAGCTTTCTTT. This gives the protein CASGPMTGLEAFF.